The 25 T cell receptor beta chains below come from one sample, sequenced in a study of T cell responses to AZD1222 COVID-19 vaccine (dated by TCRdb to the early 2020s). This specimen's time point label, interpreted: baseline before first vaccination. The library came from the immunoSEQ multiplex PCR assay. As stored in TCRdb, this immuneACCESS dataset retains in-frame rearrangements with V and J assigned. A fraction of the clones does not appear; measured against another copy, unresolved V genes explain less than half of the discrepancy, and the remainder lacks a known reason. Present in this sample are about 120,000 clones, more than 75% of which were seen just once. The ten largest make up more than 3% of the sample. The specimen was peripheral blood, collected on day 0 of AZD1222 vaccination. Receptors were obtained from an adult in good health.

The chain combines TRBV7-8 with TRBJ1-2, with TRBD1 as a possible D gene (6 bases). The CDR3 covers 16 residues. V dropped 1 base and J dropped 4 bases, with 16 bases sitting between them. Germline loops: CDR1 SGHVS, CDR2 FQNEAQ. CDR3 sequence (DNA): TGTGCCAGCAGCTTAGTCCGTTGGGGGCTCGGCTATGGCTACACCTTC. This gives the protein CASSLVRWGLGYGYTF.

V gene TRBV25-1 combines with J gene TRBJ2-2, with D possibly TRBD2 on 6 matching bases. The germline gives CDR1 MGHDK, CDR2 SYGVNS. The CDR3 contains 16 residues. V lost 5 bases and J 4 bases, leaving 17 bases between the germline ends. For the CDR3, the DNA is TGTGCCAGCAGTAGCCTTGCCCAAGCGGGCACCGGGGAGCTGTTTTTT. It yields the protein CASSSLAQAGTGELFF.

The rearrangement joins TRBV3-1 (or the pseudogene TRBV3-2) to TRBJ1-1; D unresolved. This CDR3 is built from 13 residues. V was trimmed by 1 base and J by 4 bases, leaving 7 bases between them. Germline assignment: CDR1 LGHDT and CDR2 YNNKEL (reference sequence). CDR3 in DNA: TGTGCCAGCAGCCAAGTAGGTCGCACTGAAGCTTTCTTT. Its protein product is CASSQVGRTEAFF.

The chain uses TRBV2 and TRBJ1-1, with D perhaps matching TRBD1 (5 bases). Germline V gene lookup returns CDR1 SNHLY and CDR2 FYNNEI. CDR3 size: 12 residues. The ends were cut back, 6 bases at V and 9 bases at J, with 14 bases in the middle. Written as DNA, the CDR3 is TGTGCCAGCAGGAATCGGGGCAATCAAGCTTTCTTT. Its protein product is CASRNRGNQAFF.

The chain links TRBV4-2 to TRBJ2-7; 10 bases map to TRBD2. Per germline, CDR1 LGHNA and CDR2 YNFKEQ. V gave up 4 bases and J gave up 5 bases; unmatched junction bases: 11. The CDR3 totals 16 residues. The CDR3 here is CASSLGPLAGAHEQYF. CDR3 in DNA: TGTGCCAGCAGCCTCGGGCCCCTAGCGGGGGCCCACGAGCAGTACTTC.

The rearrangement joins TRBV6-5 to TRBJ1-2; D remains unclear. With 5 bases removed from V and 3 bases from J, the gap between germline ends came to 4 bases. The germline gives CDR1 MNHEY, CDR2 SVGAGI. CDR3 length equals 11 residues. The CDR3 DNA reads TGTGCCAGCAGTCTGGACTATGGCTACACCTTC. This codes for CASSLDYGYTF.

The chain combines TRBV29-1 with TRBJ1-2, with D tentatively TRBD1 (5 bases). Germline V gives CDR1 SQVTM, CDR2 ANQGSEA. The CDR3 length is 13 residues. Trimming removed 4 bases from V and 4 bases from J, with 13 bases in between. This CDR3 reads CSVGEGRIYGYTF. Here the CDR3 DNA reads TGCAGCGTTGGGGAGGGGCGGATCTATGGCTACACCTTC.

The chain couples TRBV6-5 to TRBJ1-1; a weak D match, TRBD1 (5 bases). Germline V gene sequence: CDR1 MNHEY, CDR2 SVGAGI. CDR3 length: 14 residues. The V end lost 5 bases, the J end lost 8 bases, and 18 bases lay between the germline ends. The CDR3 is CASSSAVHGAEAFF. The DNA for the CDR3 is TGTGCCAGCAGTAGCGCCGTCCATGGGGCAGAAGCTTTCTTT.

The chain's CDR3 is CASSTGGNMNTEAFF. In DNA form, the CDR3 reads TGTGCCAGCAGCACAGGGGGGAACATGAACACTGAAGCTTTCTTT. The chain links TRBV6-5 to TRBJ1-1, with 8 bases fitting TRBD1. The CDR3 runs to 15 residues. From germline, CDR1 is MNHEY and CDR2 SVGAGI. Germline trimming cut 6 bases from V and 0 bases from J; bases unmatched to any gene: 6.

V and J are TRBV2 and TRBJ1-2; TRBD1 might be the D (5 bases). CDR3 size: 15 residues. The germline V gene has CDR1 SNHLY and CDR2 FYNNEI. Trimming removed 4 bases at V and 3 bases at J, with 15 bases between. CDR3 amino acids: CASSARAGSHYGYTF. The CDR3 DNA sequence: TGTGCCAGCAGTGCTCGGGCAGGGAGCCACTATGGCTACACCTTC. The whole variable domain, remainder taken from reference TRBV2 and TRBJ1-2, is EPEVTQTPSHQVTQMGQEVILRCVPISNHLYFYWYRQILGQKVEFLVSFYNNEISEKSEIFDDQFSVERPDGSNFTLKIRSTKLEDSAMYFCASSARAGSHYGYTFGSGTRLTVV.

This clone has just one count. This chain uses TRBV27 with TRBJ2-1, with D perhaps matching TRBD2 (5 bases). Trimming removed 0 bases from V and 8 bases from J, with 14 bases in between. There are 15 residues in the CDR3. Germline CDR1 reads MNHEY; CDR2 reads SMNVEV (reference sequence). CDR3 sequence: CASSLSRVVVDEQFF. CDR3 DNA: TGTGCCAGCAGTTTATCGAGGGTAGTAGTAGATGAGCAGTTCTTC.

V and J are TRBV9 and TRBJ1-1, with D possibly being TRBD1 (5 bases). V was pared by 0 bases and J by 1 base, with 10 bases between. CDR1 and CDR2 (germline): SGDLS, YYNGEE. The CDR3 loop spans 15 amino acids. The CDR3 nucleotides read TGTGCCAGCAGCGTAGCCGGGACGGAGAACACTGAAGCTTTCTTT. Amino acids: CASSVAGTENTEAFF.

The chain couples TRBV6-4 to TRBJ1-2; D is perhaps TRBD1 (6 bases). Germline values: CDR1 MRHNA, CDR2 SNTAGT. Trimming took off 0 bases at V and 4 bases at J, with 12 bases between the two ends. CDR3 length: 15 amino acids. This CDR3 reads CASSDSMDSTYGYTF. DNA for the CDR3: TGTGCCAGCAGTGACTCTATGGACAGTACCTATGGCTACACCTTC.

This clone was observed many times. This chain connects TRBV7-9 to TRBJ2-5; D perhaps matches TRBD1 (5 bases). The CDR3 is made up of 15 amino acids. Germline V gene data show CDR1 as SEHNR and CDR2 as FQNEAQ (reference sequence). V was cut by 4 bases and J by 1 base, with 13 bases left in between. This CDR3 reads CASSSRVGVQETQYF. CDR3 nucleotides: TGTGCCAGCAGCTCCAGGGTTGGGGTCCAAGAGACCCAGTACTTC.

The gene calls are TRBV7-3 and TRBJ1-4, with D possibly being TRBD1 (5 bases). In germline, CDR1 is SGHTA, CDR2 FQGTGA. V gave up 5 bases and J gave up 8 bases, with 18 bases separating them. This CDR3 is built from 15 residues. The CDR3 loop reads CASSPRSGGREKLFF. As DNA, the CDR3 is TGTGCCAGCAGCCCCCGTAGCGGGGGACGAGAAAAACTGTTTTTT.

The gene calls are TRBV5-1 and TRBJ1-6, with a tentative D call TRBD1 (5 bases). In germline, CDR1 is SGHRS, CDR2 YFSETQ. The CDR3 length is 17 residues. The V and J ends lost 4 bases and 4 bases respectively, with 18 bases between them. The CDR3 DNA sequence: TGCGCCAGCAGCCCGAGTGGGGCCTGGGGATATAATTCACCCCTCCACTTT. Its protein is CASSPSGAWGYNSPLHF.

The rearrangement links TRBV9 to TRBJ2-3; TRBD1 is a possible D gene (5 bases). Trimming removed 0 bases at V and 4 bases at J, with 6 bases between. Germline CDR1 is SGDLS and CDR2 is YYNGEE. This CDR3 spans 13 amino acids. CDR3 DNA: TGTGCCAGCAGCGTAGCAGGGTCAGATACGCAGTATTTT. It is translated as CASSVAGSDTQYF.

The chain recombines TRBV21-1 with TRBJ2-2. TRBV21-1 is shown as a pseudogene. This CDR3 has 12 residues. In nucleotides, the CDR3 is TGTGCCAGTGGGTCGACCGACGGGGAGCTGTTTTTT. Encoded protein: CASGSTDGELFF.

This clone came up once. The rearrangement uses TRBV6-2 or TRBV6-3 and TRBJ1-5; no definite D call. Trimming removed 1 base at V and 4 bases at J, with 2 bases between. Germline V gene data show CDR1 as MNHEY and CDR2 as SVGEGT. The CDR3 is 12 residues long. CDR3 region: CASSYFNQPQHF. The CDR3 region has the DNA TGTGCCAGCAGTTACTTTAATCAGCCCCAGCATTTT.

This clone was seen a single time. The rearrangement links TRBV7-8 to TRBJ1-5; D gene ambiguous. Germline loops: CDR1 SGHVS, CDR2 FQNEAQ. The length of the CDR3 is 16 residues. V lost 5 bases to trimming and J lost 0 bases, with 14 bases between them. CDR3 residues: CASSTLRVLSNQPQHF. CDR3 nucleotide sequence: TGTGCCAGCAGCACCCTCCGGGTCCTTAGCAATCAGCCCCAGCATTTT.

This clone was seen once. The gene calls are TRBV25-1 and TRBJ2-5; 10 bases fit TRBD2. The ends lost 7 bases at V and 5 bases at J; junction bases unmatched: 7. The CDR3 has 14 residues. Germline values: CDR1 MGHDK, CDR2 SYGVNS. The CDR3 spells CASTQAGGRETQYF. Written as DNA, the CDR3 is TGTGCCAGCACTCAAGCGGGGGGGCGGGAGACCCAGTACTTC.

The gene calls are TRBV5-1 and TRBJ1-4; D call uncertain. Trimming left V 1 base short and J 8 bases short, with 18 bases between. The CDR3 totals 16 residues. The germline V gene has CDR1 SGHRS and CDR2 YFSETQ. Written as DNA, the CDR3 is TGCGCCAGCAGCTTGAGGCCGGACTCAAAGAGGGAAAAACTGTTTTTT. Amino acid sequence: CASSLRPDSKREKLFF.

The V call is TRBV13, the J call TRBJ2-1, with 9 bases matching TRBD2. In germline, CDR1 is PRHDT, CDR2 FYEKMQ (reference sequence). This CDR3 region has 17 residues. The V gene end was trimmed by 0 bases and the J gene end by 3 bases; junction bases not matched to a gene: 6. CDR3 in DNA: TGTGCCAGCAGCTTAGGCCTCCGACTAGCGGACTACAATGAGCAGTTCTTC. Translating it yields CASSLGLRLADYNEQFF.

The chain has TRBV6-5 and TRBJ1-3, with unresolved D. The germline gives CDR1 MNHEY, CDR2 SVGAGI. Trimming shortened V by 10 bases and J by 2 bases, and 15 bases separated the two germline ends. This CDR3 region has 14 residues. The CDR3 spells CATRRGSTGNTIYF. CDR3 bases: TGTGCCACCCGGCGGGGTTCGACTGGAAACACCATATATTTT.

The chain has TRBV7-6 and TRBJ2-1; D is undetermined. Germline CDR1 is SGHVS and CDR2 is FNYEAQ. This CDR3 is built from 21 residues. Trimming cost V 1 base and J 4 bases, with 29 bases left between them. The CDR3 DNA reads as TGTGCCAGCAGCTTAGGGTATTGTAGGTGGCTCTGCCGTATATCTTACAATGAGCAGTTCTTC. It translates to CASSLGYCRWLCRISYNEQFF.